This entry concerns a single T cell receptor beta chain. This specimen comes from a study of blood T cell repertoires in COVID-19. For the study at large: COVID-19 samples, acute and convalescent, were from the United States, Italy and Spain. T cells, B-cell-depleted T cells, or PBMCs provided the cDNA or gDNA that served as material.

The CDR3 spans 13 residues. Germline-derived CDR1 and CDR2 are SGHAT and FQNNGV. The V end was cut by 4 bases, the J end by 1 base, with 4 bases between. Clones were read by immunoSEQ multiplex PCR, and TCRdb kept only the in-frame ones, dropping some. The table shows roughly 180,000 clones, with more than 75% occurring only once. Sequencing was carried out using peripheral blood. V is TRBV11-2 and J is TRBJ2-2; no clear D gene. This clonotype was sampled from a woman between 50 and 59 years old with COVID-19, enrolled during active disease. CDR3 amino acids: CASSSWNTGELFF. CDR3 coding DNA: TGTGCCAGCAGCTCATGGAACACCGGGGAGCTGTTTTTT.